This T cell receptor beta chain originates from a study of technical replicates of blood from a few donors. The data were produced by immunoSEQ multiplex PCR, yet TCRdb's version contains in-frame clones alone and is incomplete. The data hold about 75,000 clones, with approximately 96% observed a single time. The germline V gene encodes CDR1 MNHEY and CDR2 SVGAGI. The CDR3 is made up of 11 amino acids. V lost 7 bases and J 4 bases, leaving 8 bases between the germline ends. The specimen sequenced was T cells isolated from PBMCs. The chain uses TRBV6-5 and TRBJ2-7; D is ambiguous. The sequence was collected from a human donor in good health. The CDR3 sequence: CASTNRYEQYF. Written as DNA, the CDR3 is TGTGCCAGCACCAACAGATACGAGCAGTACTTC.